The 5 T cell receptor beta chains reported below all come from one sample, sequenced in a study of naive and memory T cell subsets. A UMI-containing oligonucleotide was joined by 3' ligation to the TCR cDNA template. Ligated cDNA underwent four rounds of PCR with nested alpha and beta constant region primers and SP2. TCRdb passed the 5' RACE reads through MiXCR, listing each CDR3 protein once. This sample has about 48,000 distinct CDR3 sequences; 4.7% occur once, and the top ten carry around 0.84%. Receptors were obtained from a female donor in good health.

This clonotype was found many times. The V call is TRBV6-6, the J call TRBJ2-2; 11 bases are shared with TRBD1. V trimming: 2 bases; J trimming: 5 bases; junction bases outside the gene matches: 4. This CDR3 comprises 16 residues. CDR1 and CDR2 from the germline V gene are MNHNY and SVGAGI (reference sequence). This chain's CDR3 is CASSYGTGGSTGELFF. The CDR3 DNA reads TGTGCCAGCAGTTACGGGACAGGGGGAAGTACCGGGGAGCTGTTTTTT.

This clonotype was seen repeatedly, ten times or more. CDR3: CASSYLNKQYEQYF. The CDR3, as DNA: TGTGCCAGCAGCTATCTAAATAAACAATACGAGCAGTACTTC. The V call is TRBV7-2, the J call TRBJ2-7; no reliable D call. V was trimmed by 4 bases and J by 4 bases, leaving 14 bases between them. The CDR3 has 14 residues. The germline gives CDR1 SGHTA, CDR2 FQGNSA.

This clonotype was picked up many times. This chain connects TRBV5-5 to TRBJ2-1; the D is unclear. The CDR3 has 16 residues. V lost 0 bases to trimming and J lost 4 bases, with 14 bases between them. Looked up from germline, CDR1 is SGHKS and CDR2 is YYEKEE (reference sequence). In nucleotides, the CDR3 is TGTGCCAGCAGCTTGGCCAGTCCGCGGTTTTACAATGAGCAGTTCTTC. Its translation: CASSLASPRFYNEQFF.

This clonotype was seen at least ten times. J is TRBJ2-3 and V is TRBV7-8; 13 nucleotides line up with TRBD2. Germline V gene lookup returns CDR1 SGHVS and CDR2 FQNEAQ. After removal of 3 bases from V and 4 bases from J, the junction contained 7 bases not matched to a gene. This CDR3 contains 17 residues. The CDR3 protein is CASSFTRLAGGPDTQYF. The CDR3 DNA reads as TGTGCCAGCAGCTTCACACGACTAGCGGGAGGTCCAGATACGCAGTATTTT.

The sample holds many counts of this clonotype. The rearrangement joins TRBV27 to TRBJ2-3; no definite D call. This CDR3 is 14 amino acids long. Germline V CDR1 and CDR2: MNHEY, SMNVEV (reference sequence). Trimming took off 2 bases at V and 4 bases at J, with 10 bases between the two ends. DNA for the CDR3: TGTGCCAGCAGTTTAGGGTGGCAGTCAGATACGCAGTATTTT. It yields the protein CASSLGWQSDTQYF.